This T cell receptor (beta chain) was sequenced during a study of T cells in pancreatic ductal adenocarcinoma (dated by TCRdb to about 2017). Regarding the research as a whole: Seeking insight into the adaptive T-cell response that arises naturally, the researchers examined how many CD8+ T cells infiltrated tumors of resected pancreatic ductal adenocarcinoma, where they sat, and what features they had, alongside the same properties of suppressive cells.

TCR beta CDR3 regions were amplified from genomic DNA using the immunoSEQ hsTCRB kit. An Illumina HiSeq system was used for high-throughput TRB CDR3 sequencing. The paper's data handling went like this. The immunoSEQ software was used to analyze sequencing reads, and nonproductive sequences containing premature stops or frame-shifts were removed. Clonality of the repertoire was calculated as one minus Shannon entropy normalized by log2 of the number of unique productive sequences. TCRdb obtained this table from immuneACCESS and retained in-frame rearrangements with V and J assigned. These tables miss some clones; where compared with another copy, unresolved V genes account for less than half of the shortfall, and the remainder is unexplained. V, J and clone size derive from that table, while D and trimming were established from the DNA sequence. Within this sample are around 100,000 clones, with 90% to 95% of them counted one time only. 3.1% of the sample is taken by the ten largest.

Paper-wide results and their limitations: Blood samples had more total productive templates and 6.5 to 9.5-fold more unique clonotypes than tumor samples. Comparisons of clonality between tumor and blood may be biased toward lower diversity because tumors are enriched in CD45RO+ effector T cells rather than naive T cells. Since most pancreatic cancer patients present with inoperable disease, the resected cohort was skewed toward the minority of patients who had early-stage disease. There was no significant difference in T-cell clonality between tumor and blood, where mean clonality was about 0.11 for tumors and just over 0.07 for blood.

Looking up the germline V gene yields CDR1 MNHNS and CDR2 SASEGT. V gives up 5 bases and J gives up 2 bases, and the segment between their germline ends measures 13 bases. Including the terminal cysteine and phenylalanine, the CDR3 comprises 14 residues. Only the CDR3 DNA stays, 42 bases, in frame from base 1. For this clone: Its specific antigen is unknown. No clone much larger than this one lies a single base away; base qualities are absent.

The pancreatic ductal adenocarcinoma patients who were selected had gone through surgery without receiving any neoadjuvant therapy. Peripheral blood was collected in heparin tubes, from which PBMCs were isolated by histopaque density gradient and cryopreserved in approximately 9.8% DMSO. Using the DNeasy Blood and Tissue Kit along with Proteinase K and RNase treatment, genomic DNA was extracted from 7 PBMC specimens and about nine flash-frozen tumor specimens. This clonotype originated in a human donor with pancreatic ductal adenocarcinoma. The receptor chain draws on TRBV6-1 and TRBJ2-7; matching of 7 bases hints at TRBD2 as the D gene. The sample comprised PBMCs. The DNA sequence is TGTGCCAGCAGTCCCAGGGGAGGGCCCTACGAGCAGTACTTC. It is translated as CASSPRGGPYEQYF.